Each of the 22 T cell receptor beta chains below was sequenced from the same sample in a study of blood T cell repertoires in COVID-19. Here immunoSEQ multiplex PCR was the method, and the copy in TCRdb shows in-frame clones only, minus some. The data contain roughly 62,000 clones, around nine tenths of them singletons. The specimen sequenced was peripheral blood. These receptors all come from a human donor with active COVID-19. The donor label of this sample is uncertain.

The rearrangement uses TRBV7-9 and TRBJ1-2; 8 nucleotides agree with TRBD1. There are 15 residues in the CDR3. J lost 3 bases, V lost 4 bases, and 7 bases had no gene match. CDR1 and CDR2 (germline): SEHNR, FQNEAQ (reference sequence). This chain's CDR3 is CASSSDLGQDYGYTF. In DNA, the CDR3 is TGTGCCAGCAGCTCGGATTTGGGACAGGACTATGGCTACACCTTC.

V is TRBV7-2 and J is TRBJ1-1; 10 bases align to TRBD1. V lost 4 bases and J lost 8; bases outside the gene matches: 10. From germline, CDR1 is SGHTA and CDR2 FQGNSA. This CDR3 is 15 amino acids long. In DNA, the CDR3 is TGTGCCAGCAGCTACCTAGGTGGACAGGGGGGGGAAGCTTTCTTT. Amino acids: CASSYLGGQGGEAFF.

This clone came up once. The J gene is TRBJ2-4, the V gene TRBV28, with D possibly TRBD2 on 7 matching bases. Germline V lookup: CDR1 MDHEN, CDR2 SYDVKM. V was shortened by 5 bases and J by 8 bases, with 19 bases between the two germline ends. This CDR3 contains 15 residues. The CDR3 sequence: CASSGGDNLGDIQYF. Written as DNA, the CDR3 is TGTGCCAGCAGTGGGGGGGACAACCTAGGGGACATTCAGTACTTC.

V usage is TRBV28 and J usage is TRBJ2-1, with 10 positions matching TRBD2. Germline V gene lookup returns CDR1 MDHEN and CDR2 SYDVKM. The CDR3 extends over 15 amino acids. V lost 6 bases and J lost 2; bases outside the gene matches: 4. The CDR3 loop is CASRSSGGTYNEQFF. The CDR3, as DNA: TGTGCCAGCAGGTCTAGCGGGGGAACCTACAATGAGCAGTTCTTC.

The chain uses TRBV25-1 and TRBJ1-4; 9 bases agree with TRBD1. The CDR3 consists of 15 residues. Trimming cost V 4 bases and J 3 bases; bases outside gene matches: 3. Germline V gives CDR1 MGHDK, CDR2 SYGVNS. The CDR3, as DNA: TGTGCCAGCAGTGTAACAGGGGGCCCTAATGAAAAACTGTTTTTT. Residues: CASSVTGGPNEKLFF.

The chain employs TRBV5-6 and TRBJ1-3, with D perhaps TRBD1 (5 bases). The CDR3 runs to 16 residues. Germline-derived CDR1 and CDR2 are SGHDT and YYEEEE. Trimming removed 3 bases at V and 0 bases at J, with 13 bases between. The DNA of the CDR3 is TGTGCCAGCAGCTCTATGGCAGGGTCCTCTGGAAACACCATATATTTT. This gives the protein CASSSMAGSSGNTIYF.

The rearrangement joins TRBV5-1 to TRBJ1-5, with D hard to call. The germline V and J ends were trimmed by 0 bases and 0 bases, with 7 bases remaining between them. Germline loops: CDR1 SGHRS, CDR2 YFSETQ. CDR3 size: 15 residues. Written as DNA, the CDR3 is TGCGCCAGCAGCTTGGATTCAGGTAGCAATCAGCCCCAGCATTTT. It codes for CASSLDSGSNQPQHF.

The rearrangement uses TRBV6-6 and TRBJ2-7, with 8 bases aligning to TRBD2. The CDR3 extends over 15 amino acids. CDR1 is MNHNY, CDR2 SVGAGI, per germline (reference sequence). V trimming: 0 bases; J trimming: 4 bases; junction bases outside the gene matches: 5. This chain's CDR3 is CASSYSLASGYEQYF. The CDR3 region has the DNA TGTGCCAGCAGTTACTCGCTAGCTAGCGGGTACGAGCAGTACTTC.

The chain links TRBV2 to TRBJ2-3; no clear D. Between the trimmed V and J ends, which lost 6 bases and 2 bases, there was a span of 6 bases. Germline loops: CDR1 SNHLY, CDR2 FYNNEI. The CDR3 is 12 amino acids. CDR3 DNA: TGTGCCAGCAGCTATACCACAGATACGCAGTATTTT. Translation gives CASSYTTDTQYF. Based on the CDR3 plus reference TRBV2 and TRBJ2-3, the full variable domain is EPEVTQTPSHQVTQMGQEVILRCVPISNHLYFYWYRQILGQKVEFLVSFYNNEISEKSEIFDDQFSVERPDGSNFTLKIRSTKLEDSAMYFCASSYTTDTQYFGPGTRLTVL.

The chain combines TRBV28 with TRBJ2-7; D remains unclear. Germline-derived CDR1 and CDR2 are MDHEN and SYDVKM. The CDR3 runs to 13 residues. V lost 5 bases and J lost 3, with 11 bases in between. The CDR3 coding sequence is TGTGCCAGCAGTACCTCCCTAGACTACGAGCAGTACTTC. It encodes CASSTSLDYEQYF.

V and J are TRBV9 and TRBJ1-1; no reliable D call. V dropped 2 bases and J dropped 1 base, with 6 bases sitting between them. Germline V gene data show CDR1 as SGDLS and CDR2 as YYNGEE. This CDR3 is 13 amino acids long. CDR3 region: CASSVIRNTEAFF. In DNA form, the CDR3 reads TGTGCCAGCAGCGTTATCCGGAACACTGAAGCTTTCTTT.

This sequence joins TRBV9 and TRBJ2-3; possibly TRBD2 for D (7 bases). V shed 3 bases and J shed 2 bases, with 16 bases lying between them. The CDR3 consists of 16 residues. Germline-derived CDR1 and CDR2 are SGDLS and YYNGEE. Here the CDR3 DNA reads TGTGCCAGCAGCGCCTTTAGGGGGGGGACCACAGATACGCAGTATTTT. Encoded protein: CASSAFRGGTTDTQYF. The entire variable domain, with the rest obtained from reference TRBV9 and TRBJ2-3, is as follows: DSGVTQTPKHLITATGQRVTLRCSPRSGDLSVYWYQQSLDQGLQFLIQYYNGEERAKGNILERFSAQQFPDLHSELNLSSLELGDSALYFCASSAFRGGTTDTQYFGPGTRLTVL.

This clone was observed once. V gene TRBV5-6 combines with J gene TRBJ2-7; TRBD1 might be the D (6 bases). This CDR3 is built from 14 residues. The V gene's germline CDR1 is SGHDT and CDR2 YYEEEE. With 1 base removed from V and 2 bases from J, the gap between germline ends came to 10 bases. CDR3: CASSLSGQAYEQYF. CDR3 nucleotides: TGTGCCAGCAGCTTGTCGGGACAAGCCTACGAGCAGTACTTC.

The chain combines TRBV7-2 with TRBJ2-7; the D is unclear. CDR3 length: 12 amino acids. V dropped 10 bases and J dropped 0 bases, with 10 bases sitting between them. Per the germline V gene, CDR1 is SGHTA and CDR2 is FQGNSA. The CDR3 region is CAIDTSSYEQYF. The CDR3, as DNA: TGTGCCATTGACACCAGCTCCTACGAGCAGTACTTC.

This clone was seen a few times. CDR3 bases: TGTGCCAGTAGTATAGGGGGCCTAGCGGGAGCCGATGAGCAGTTCTTC. Protein product: CASSIGGLAGADEQFF. V is TRBV19 and J is TRBJ2-1; 10 bases align to TRBD2. J lost 8 bases, V lost 1 base, and 8 bases had no gene match. The CDR3 contains 16 residues. CDR1 is LNHDA and CDR2 is SQIVND in the germline V gene (reference sequence).

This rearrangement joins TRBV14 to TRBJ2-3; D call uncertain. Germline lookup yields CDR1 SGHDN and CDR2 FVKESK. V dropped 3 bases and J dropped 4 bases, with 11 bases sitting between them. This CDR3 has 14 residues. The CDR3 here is CASSQQLPPDTQYF. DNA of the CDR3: TGTGCCAGCAGCCAGCAACTTCCCCCAGATACGCAGTATTTT.

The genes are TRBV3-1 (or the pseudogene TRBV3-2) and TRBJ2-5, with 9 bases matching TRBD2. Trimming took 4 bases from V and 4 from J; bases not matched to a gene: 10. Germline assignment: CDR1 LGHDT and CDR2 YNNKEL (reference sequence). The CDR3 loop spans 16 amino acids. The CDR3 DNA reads TGTGCCAGCAGCCGGAGTAGCGGGGGAAAAGGAGAGACCCAGTACTTC. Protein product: CASSRSSGGKGETQYF.

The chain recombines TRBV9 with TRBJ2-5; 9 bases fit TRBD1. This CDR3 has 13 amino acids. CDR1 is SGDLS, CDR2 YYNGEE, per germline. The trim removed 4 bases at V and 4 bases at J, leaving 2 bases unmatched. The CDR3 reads CASSTDRGETQYF. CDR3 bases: TGTGCCAGCAGCACGGACAGGGGAGAGACCCAGTACTTC.

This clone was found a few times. Here the CDR3 reads CASSAGGGGTTYEQYF. For the CDR3, the DNA is TGTGCCAGCAGTGCGGGAGGGGGAGGGACGACCTACGAGCAGTACTTC. This chain links TRBV28 with TRBJ2-7, with 9 bases aligning to TRBD2. The J segment lost 2 bases and the V segment lost 5 bases, leaving 10 bases of the junction unmatched. Germline CDR1 is MDHEN and CDR2 is SYDVKM. The CDR3 covers 16 residues.

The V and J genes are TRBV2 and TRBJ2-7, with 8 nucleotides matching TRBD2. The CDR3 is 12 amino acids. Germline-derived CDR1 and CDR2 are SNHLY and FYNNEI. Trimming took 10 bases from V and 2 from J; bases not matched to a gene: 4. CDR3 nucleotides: TGTGCCACCACGGGGGGGGCCTACGAGCAGTACTTC. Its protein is CATTGGAYEQYF.

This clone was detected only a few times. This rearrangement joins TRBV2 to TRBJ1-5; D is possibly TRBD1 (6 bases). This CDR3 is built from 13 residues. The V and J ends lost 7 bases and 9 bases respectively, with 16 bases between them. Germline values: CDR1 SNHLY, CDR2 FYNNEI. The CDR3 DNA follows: TGTGCCAGCATCACGGAACAGGGTTTGCCCCAGCATTTT. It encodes CASITEQGLPQHF.

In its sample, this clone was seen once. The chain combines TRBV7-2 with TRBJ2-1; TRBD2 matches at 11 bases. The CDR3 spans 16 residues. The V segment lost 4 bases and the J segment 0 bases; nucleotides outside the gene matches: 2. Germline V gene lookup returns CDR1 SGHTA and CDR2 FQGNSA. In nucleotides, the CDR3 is TGTGCCAGCAGCTCGACTAGCGGGGTCTCCTACAATGAGCAGTTCTTC. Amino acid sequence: CASSSTSGVSYNEQFF.